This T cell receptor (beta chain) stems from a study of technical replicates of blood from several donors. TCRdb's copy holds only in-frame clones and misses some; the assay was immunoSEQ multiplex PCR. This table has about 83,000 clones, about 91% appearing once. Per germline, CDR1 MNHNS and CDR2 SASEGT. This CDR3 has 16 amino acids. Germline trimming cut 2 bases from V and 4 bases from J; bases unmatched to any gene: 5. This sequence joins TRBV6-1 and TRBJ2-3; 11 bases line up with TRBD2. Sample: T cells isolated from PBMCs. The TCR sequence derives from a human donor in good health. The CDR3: CASSETSGSIADTQYF. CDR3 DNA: TGTGCCAGCAGTGAAACTAGCGGGAGTATCGCAGATACGCAGTATTTT.